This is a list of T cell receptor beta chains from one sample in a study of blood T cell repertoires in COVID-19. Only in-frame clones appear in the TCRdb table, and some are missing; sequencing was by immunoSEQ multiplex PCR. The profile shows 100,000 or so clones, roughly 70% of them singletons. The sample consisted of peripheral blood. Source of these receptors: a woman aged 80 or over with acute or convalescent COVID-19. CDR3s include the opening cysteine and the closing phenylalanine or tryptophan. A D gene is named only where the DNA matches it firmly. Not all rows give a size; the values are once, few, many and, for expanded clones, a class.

CDR3 protein: CASSQRTGYNSPLHF; CDR3 DNA: TGTGCCAGCAGCCAACGTACAGGATATAATTCACCCCTCCACTTT; clone size: .; J gene: TRBJ1-6; V gene: TRBV3-1/TRBV3-2; D gene: .
CDR3 protein: CASSLRRRDTQYF; CDR3 DNA: TGTGCCAGCAGTTTACGGAGACGAGATACGCAGTATTTT; clone size: .; J gene: TRBJ2-3; V gene: TRBV27; D gene: .
CDR3 protein: CSVEIGLPYNEQFF; CDR3 DNA: TGCAGCGTTGAGATAGGACTTCCCTACAATGAGCAGTTCTTC; clone size: .; J gene: TRBJ2-1; V gene: TRBV29-1; D gene: .
CDR3 protein: CASSPLGFAGGPDTQYF; CDR3 DNA: TGTGCCAGCAGTCCCCTCGGTTTTGCGGGGGGTCCAGATACGCAGTATTTT; clone size: .; J gene: TRBJ2-3; V gene: TRBV6-6; D gene: TRBD2
CDR3 protein: CASSQGASGGGQFF; CDR3 DNA: TGTGCCAGCAGCCAAGGGGCTAGCGGGGGGGGGCAGTTCTTC; clone size: .; J gene: TRBJ2-1; V gene: TRBV3-1/TRBV3-2; D gene: TRBD2
CDR3 protein: CASSPQGFETQYF; CDR3 DNA: TGTGCCAGCAGCCCTCAGGGTTTCGAGACCCAGTACTTC; clone size: few; J gene: TRBJ2-5; V gene: TRBV9; D gene: .
CDR3 protein: CAISERQGVISGELFF; CDR3 DNA: TGTGCCATCAGTGAACGACAGGGGGTTATTTCCGGGGAGCTGTTTTTT; clone size: .; J gene: TRBJ2-2; V gene: TRBV10-3; D gene: TRBD1
CDR3 protein: CASSQDRRGIGYTF; CDR3 DNA: TGTGCCAGCAGCCAAGATAGGAGAGGGATTGGCTACACCTTC; clone size: .; J gene: TRBJ1-2; V gene: TRBV4-2; D gene: .
CDR3 protein: CASSPSYNSPLHF; CDR3 DNA: TGTGCCAGCAGCCCATCCTATAATTCACCCCTCCACTTT; clone size: .; J gene: TRBJ1-6; V gene: TRBV3-1/TRBV3-2; D gene: .
CDR3 protein: CASSLFVSTGTGELFF; CDR3 DNA: TGTGCCAGCAGTTTGTTCGTGTCGACGGGGACCGGGGAGCTGTTTTTT; clone size: .; J gene: TRBJ2-2; V gene: TRBV28; D gene: .
CDR3 protein: CASSGGLRDYNEKLFF; CDR3 DNA: TGCGCCAGCAGCGGAGGTCTGAGGGACTACAATGAAAAACTGTTTTTT; clone size: .; J gene: TRBJ1-4; V gene: TRBV5-1; D gene: .
CDR3 protein: CASSLGDGEQFF; CDR3 DNA: TGTGCCAGCAGCCTCGGAGATGGTGAGCAGTTCTTC; clone size: .; J gene: TRBJ2-1; V gene: TRBV7-8; D gene: .
CDR3 protein: CASSREAHTQGATYGYTF; CDR3 DNA: TGCGCCAGCAGCCGGGAAGCCCATACCCAGGGGGCTACCTATGGCTACACCTTC; clone size: many; J gene: TRBJ1-2; V gene: TRBV4-3; D gene: TRBD1
CDR3 protein: CASSLMGQGSNEQYF; CDR3 DNA: TGCGCCAGCAGTCTGATGGGACAGGGCTCTAACGAGCAGTACTTC; clone size: .; J gene: TRBJ2-7; V gene: TRBV5-1; D gene: TRBD1
CDR3 protein: CASSSEGSNTEAFF; CDR3 DNA: TGTGCCAGCAGTAGCGAGGGTTCGAACACTGAAGCTTTCTTT; clone size: few; J gene: TRBJ1-1; V gene: TRBV6-2/TRBV6-3; D gene: .
CDR3 protein: CASSQGSGGNQPQHF; CDR3 DNA: TGCGCCAGCAGCCAAGGGTCAGGGGGCAATCAGCCCCAGCATTTT; clone size: .; J gene: TRBJ1-5; V gene: TRBV4-1; D gene: .